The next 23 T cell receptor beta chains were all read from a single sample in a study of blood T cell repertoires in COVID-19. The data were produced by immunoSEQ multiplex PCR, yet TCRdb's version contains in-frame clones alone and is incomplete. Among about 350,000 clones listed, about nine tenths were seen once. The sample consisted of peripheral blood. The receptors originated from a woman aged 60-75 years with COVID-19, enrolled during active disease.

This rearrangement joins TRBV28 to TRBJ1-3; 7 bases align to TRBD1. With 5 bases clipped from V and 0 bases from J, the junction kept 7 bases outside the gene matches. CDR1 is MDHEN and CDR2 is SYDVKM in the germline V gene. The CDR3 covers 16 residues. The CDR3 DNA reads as TGTGCCAGCAGTGCCGGGACAGCGAGCTCTGGAAACACCATATATTTT. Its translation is CASSAGTASSGNTIYF.

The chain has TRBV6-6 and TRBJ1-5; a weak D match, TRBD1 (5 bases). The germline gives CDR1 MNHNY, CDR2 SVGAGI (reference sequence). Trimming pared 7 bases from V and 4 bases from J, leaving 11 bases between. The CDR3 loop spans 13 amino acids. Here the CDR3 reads CASTQGGNQPQHF. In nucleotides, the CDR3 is TGTGCCAGCACCCAGGGAGGTAATCAGCCCCAGCATTTT.

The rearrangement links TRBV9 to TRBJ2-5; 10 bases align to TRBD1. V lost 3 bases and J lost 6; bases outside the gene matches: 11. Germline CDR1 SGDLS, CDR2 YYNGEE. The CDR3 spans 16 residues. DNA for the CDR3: TGTGCCAGCAGCGCCGACGCCGGGACAGGGGTCCAGACCCAGTACTTC. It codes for CASSADAGTGVQTQYF. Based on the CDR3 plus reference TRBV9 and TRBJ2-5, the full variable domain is DSGVTQTPKHLITATGQRVTLRCSPRSGDLSVYWYQQSLDQGLQFLIQYYNGEERAKGNILERFSAQQFPDLHSELNLSSLELGDSALYFCASSADAGTGVQTQYFGPGTRLLVL.

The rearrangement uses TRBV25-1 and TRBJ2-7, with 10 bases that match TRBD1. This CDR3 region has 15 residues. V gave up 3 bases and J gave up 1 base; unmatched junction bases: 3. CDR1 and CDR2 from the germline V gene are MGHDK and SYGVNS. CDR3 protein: CASSDRDRGSYEQYF. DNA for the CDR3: TGTGCCAGCAGTGATCGGGACAGGGGATCCTACGAGCAGTACTTC.

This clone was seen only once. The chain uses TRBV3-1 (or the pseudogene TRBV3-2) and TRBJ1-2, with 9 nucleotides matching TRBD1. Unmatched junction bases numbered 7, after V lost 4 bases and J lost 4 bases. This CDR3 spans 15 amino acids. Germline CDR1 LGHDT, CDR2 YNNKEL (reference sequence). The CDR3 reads CASSPVTGGSYGYTF. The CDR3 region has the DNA TGTGCCAGCAGCCCCGTCACAGGGGGCAGCTATGGCTACACCTTC.

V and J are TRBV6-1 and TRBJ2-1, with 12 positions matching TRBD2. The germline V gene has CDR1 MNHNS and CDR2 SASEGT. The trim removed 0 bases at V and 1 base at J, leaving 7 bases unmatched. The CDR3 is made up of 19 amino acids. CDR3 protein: CASSEARLAGGYSYNEQFF. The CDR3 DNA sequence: TGTGCCAGCAGTGAAGCGCGGCTAGCGGGGGGGTATTCCTACAATGAGCAGTTCTTC.

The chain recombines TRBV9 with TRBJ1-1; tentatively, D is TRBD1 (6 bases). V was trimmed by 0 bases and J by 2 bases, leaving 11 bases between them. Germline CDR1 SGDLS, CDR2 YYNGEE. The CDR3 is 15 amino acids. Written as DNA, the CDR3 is TGTGCCAGCAGCGTAGCTGGACAGCCCAACACTGAAGCTTTCTTT. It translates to CASSVAGQPNTEAFF. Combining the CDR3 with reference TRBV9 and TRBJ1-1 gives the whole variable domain DSGVTQTPKHLITATGQRVTLRCSPRSGDLSVYWYQQSLDQGLQFLIQYYNGEERAKGNILERFSAQQFPDLHSELNLSSLELGDSALYFCASSVAGQPNTEAFFGQGTRLTVV.

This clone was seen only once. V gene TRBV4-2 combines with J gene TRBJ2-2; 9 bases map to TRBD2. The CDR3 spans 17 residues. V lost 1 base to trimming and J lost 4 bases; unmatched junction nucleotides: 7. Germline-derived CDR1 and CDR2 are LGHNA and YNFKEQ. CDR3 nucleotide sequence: TGTGCCAGCAGCCAAGTGGCCAGCGGGGGGCCCACCGGGGAGCTGTTTTTT. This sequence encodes CASSQVASGGPTGELFF.

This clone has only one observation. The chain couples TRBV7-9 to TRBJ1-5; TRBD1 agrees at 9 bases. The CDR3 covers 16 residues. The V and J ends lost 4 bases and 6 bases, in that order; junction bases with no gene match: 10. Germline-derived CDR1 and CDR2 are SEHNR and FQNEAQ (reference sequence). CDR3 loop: CASSSGQGRRGQPQHF. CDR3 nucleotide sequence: TGTGCCAGCAGCTCGGGACAGGGCCGCCGAGGTCAGCCCCAGCATTTT.

The CDR3 loop reads CASSPYGGTTDTQYF. CDR3 in DNA: TGTGCCAGCTCACCATACGGGGGGACCACAGATACGCAGTATTTT. The genes are TRBV18 and TRBJ2-3, with 7 bases fitting TRBD2. CDR1 and CDR2 (germline): KGHSH, LQKENI. This CDR3 is 15 amino acids long. Trimming took 2 bases from V and 2 from J; bases not matched to a gene: 4. The full variable domain, with the rest looked up from reference TRBV18 and TRBJ2-3, is NAGVMQNPRHLVRRRGQEARLRCSPMKGHSHVYWYRQLPEEGLKFMVYLQKENIIDESGMPKERFSAEFPKEGPSILRIQQVVRGDSAAYFCASSPYGGTTDTQYFGPGTRLTVL.

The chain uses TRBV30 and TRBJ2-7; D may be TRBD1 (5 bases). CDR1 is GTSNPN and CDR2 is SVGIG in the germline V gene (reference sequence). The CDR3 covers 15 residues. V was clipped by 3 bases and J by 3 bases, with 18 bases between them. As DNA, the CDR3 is TGTGCCTGGAGCATGGGGCTAGTTGAAGGCTACGAGCAGTACTTC. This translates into CAWSMGLVEGYEQYF.

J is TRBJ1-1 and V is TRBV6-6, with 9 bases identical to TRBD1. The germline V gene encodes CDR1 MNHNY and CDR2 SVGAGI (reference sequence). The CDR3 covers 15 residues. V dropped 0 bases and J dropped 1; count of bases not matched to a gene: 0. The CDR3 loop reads CASSYSGQGNTEAFF. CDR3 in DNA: TGTGCCAGCAGTTACTCGGGACAGGGGAACACTGAAGCTTTCTTT.

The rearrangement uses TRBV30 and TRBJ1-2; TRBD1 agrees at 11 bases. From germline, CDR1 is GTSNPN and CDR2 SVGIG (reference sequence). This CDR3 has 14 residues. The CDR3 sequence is CALIRTGGFYGYTF. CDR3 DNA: TGTGCGTTGATCCGGACAGGGGGCTTCTATGGCTACACCTTC.

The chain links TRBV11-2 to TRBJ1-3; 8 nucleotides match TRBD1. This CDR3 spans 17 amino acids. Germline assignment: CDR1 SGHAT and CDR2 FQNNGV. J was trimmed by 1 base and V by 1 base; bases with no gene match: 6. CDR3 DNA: TGTGCCAGCAGCTTAGTGGCAGGGGGCGCATCTGGAAACACCATATATTTT. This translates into CASSLVAGGASGNTIYF.

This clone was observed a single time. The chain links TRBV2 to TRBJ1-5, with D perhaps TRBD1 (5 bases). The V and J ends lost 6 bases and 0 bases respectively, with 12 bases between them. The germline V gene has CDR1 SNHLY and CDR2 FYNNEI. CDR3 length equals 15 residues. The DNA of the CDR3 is TGTGCCAGCAGGGCCGCCGACAGTAGCAATCAGCCCCAGCATTTT. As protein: CASRAADSSNQPQHF.

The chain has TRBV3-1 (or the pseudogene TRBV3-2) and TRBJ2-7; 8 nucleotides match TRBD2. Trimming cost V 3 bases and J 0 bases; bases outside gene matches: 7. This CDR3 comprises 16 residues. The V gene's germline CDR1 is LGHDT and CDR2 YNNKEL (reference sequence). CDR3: CASSHHGGAASYEQYF. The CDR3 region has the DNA TGTGCCAGCAGCCACCACGGGGGGGCCGCCTCCTACGAGCAGTACTTC.

CDR3 nucleotide sequence: TGTGCCACCAGTGGACAGGTTGGACAGCCCCAGCATTTT. Translated, it gives CATSGQVGQPQHF. The chain is built from TRBV24-1 and TRBJ1-5, with D perhaps matching TRBD1 (6 bases). Germline values: CDR1 KGHDR, CDR2 SFDVKD. Trimming left V 5 bases short and J 7 bases short, with 11 bases between. This CDR3 comprises 13 residues.

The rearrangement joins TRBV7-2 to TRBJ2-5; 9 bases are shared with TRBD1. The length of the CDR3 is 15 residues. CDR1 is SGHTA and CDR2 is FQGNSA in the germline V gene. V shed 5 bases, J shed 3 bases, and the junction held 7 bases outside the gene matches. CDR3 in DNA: TGTGCCAGCAGCCCCTCGGGACAGGGAAAAGAGACCCAGTACTTC. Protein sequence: CASSPSGQGKETQYF. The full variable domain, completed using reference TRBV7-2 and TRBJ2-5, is GAGVSQSPSNKVTEKGKDVELRCDPISGHTALYWYRQSLGQGLEFLIYFQGNSAPDKSGLPSDRFSAERTGGSVSTLTIQRTQQEDSAVYLCASSPSGQGKETQYFGPGTRLLVL.

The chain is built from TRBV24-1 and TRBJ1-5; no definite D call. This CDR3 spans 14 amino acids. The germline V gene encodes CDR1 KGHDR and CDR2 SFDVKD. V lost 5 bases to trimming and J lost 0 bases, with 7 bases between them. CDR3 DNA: TGTGCCACCAGTGCCAGTTATAGCAATCAGCCCCAGCATTTT. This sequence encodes CATSASYSNQPQHF.

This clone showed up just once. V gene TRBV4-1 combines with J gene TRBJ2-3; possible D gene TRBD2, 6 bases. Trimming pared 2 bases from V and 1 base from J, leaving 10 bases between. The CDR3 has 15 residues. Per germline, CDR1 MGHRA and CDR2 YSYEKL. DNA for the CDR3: TGCGCCAGCAGCCAATCTCAGCGGGGCACAGATACGCAGTATTTT. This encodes CASSQSQRGTDTQYF.

The CDR3 protein is CASRKGTAMIKPQHF. CDR3 DNA: TGTGCCAGCAGAAAAGGGACAGCGATGATCAAGCCCCAGCATTTT. V gene TRBV28 combines with J gene TRBJ1-5; 7 nucleotides line up with TRBD1. The CDR3 totals 15 residues. J lost 8 bases, V lost 6 bases, and 13 bases had no gene match. Germline CDR1 reads MDHEN; CDR2 reads SYDVKM.

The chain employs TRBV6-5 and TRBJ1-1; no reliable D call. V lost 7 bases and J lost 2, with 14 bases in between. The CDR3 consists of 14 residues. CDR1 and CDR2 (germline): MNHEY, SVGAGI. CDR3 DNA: TGTGCCAGCACAAGTGGCCAGTTCAACACTGAAGCTTTCTTT. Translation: CASTSGQFNTEAFF.

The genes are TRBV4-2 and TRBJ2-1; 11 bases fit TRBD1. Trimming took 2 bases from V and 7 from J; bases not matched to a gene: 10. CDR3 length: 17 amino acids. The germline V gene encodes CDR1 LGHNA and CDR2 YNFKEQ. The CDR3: CASSQLPGTGGGNEQFF. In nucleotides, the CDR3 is TGTGCCAGCAGCCAACTTCCAGGGACAGGGGGTGGTAATGAGCAGTTCTTC.